Listed here are 24 T cell receptor beta chains from one sample, sequenced in a study of metastatic and nonmetastatic thyroid tumors. All patients reached thyroid surgery having received no treatment beforehand. TCRdb reassembled clones from the PCR reads with MiXCR. The sample gives some 27,000 clones, less than 25% of which show up once; about 25% is in the top ten. Sequencing was carried out using blood. The receptors were sampled from a male donor with papillary thyroid cancer or a benign thyroid nodule (not recorded which). Some clones in this sample may be carry-over from other donors' samples.

This clone was observed at least ten times. The rearrangement joins TRBV20-1 to TRBJ2-7; D gene unclear. The germline V gene has CDR1 DFQATT and CDR2 SNEGSKA (reference sequence). Deletions cut 1 base from V and 3 bases from J, with 16 bases between. This CDR3 has 15 residues. The CDR3 bases are TGCAGTGCTAGAGCCATAGGGCTGCAGGTCTACGAGCAGTACTTC. Its protein is CSARAIGLQVYEQYF.

Remarks on this clone: One junction end disagrees with the germline gene, perhaps due to a read error. V and J are TRBV27 and TRBJ2-7; 7 positions match TRBD2. Germline V gene data show CDR1 as MNHEY and CDR2 as SMNVEV (reference sequence). CDR3 length equals 16 residues. The CDR3 DNA is TGTGCCAGCAGTGGCACCATGGGGCGGGAGTCCCACGAGCACTACTTC. Translation gives CASSGTMGRESHEHYF.

This clone has a count of ten or more. Here the CDR3 DNA reads TGTGCCAGTAGTATTCGGGCTTCCATCTACGAGCAGTACTTC. Its protein is CASSIRASIYEQYF. This sequence joins TRBV19 and TRBJ2-7; the D is unclear. Germline V gene data show CDR1 as LNHDA and CDR2 as SQIVND (reference sequence). The length of the CDR3 is 14 residues. The germline V and J ends were trimmed by 3 bases and 3 bases, with 12 bases remaining between them.

This clone was observed a few times. This may be a read error: a much more frequent sequence differs by one nucleotide. The chain couples TRBV5-1 to TRBJ1-1, with D unclear. V was shortened by 0 bases and J by 3 bases, with 6 bases between the two germline ends. Germline loops: CDR1 SGHRS, CDR2 YFSETQ. The CDR3 covers 13 residues. CDR3 sequence: CASSLGVYTEAFF. The CDR3 region has the DNA TGCGCCAGCAGCTTGGGGGTGTACACTGAAGCTTTCTTT.

Ten or more counts support this clone. The chain couples TRBV2 to TRBJ2-5; 10 bases are a match to TRBD2. Trimming cost V 8 bases and J 3 bases; bases outside gene matches: 6. Germline assignment: CDR1 SNHLY and CDR2 FYNNEI. The CDR3 runs 14 residues. CDR3 sequence reads: CASHFSGGKETQYF. In nucleotides, the CDR3 is TGTGCCAGCCACTTTAGCGGGGGGAAAGAGACCCAGTACTTC.

This clone was seen repeatedly, ten times or more. The chain's CDR3 is CASSYFSLSGGNTGELFF. Written as DNA, the CDR3 is TGTGCCAGCAGTTACTTTTCGTTAAGCGGGGGGAACACCGGGGAGCTGTTTTTT. The rearrangement uses TRBV6-5 and TRBJ2-2; 8 bases line up with TRBD2. Germline CDR1 reads MNHEY; CDR2 reads SVGAGI. With V trimmed by 1 base and J by 1 base, 8 bases remained unmatched. The CDR3 is 18 residues long.

This clone was counted between two and nine times. The rearrangement joins TRBV6-4 to TRBJ1-2, with D tentatively TRBD1 (5 bases). V shed 0 bases and J shed 10 bases, with 12 bases lying between them. Germline-derived CDR1 and CDR2 are MRHNA and SNTAGT. The CDR3 consists of 13 residues. The CDR3 sequence is CASSDSEGSFYTF. The CDR3 nucleotides read TGTGCCAGCAGTGACTCTGAGGGGAGCTTCTACACCTTC.

This clone was observed a few times. Its ends do not fully match the called genes, so a read error is possible. The chain uses TRBV6-5 and TRBJ2-1, with D tentatively TRBD1 or TRBD2 (5 bases each). This CDR3 has 13 amino acids. Germline assignment: CDR1 MNHEY and CDR2 SVGAGI. The CDR3 DNA follows: TGTGCCAGCGGTTACGTGGGGGACAATGAGCAGTTCTTC. Translated, it gives CASGYVGDNEQFF.

This clone has a count of ten or more. This chain links TRBV25-1 with TRBJ2-1; possibly TRBD1 for D (5 bases). The CDR3 consists of 15 residues. The germline gives CDR1 MGHDK, CDR2 SYGVNS. Trimming removed 4 bases at V and 1 base at J, with 11 bases between. The DNA of the CDR3 is TGTGCCAGCAGTGGCAGGGTAGGGTCCTACAATGAGCAGTTCTTC. Amino acid sequence: CASSGRVGSYNEQFF.

The table lists this clone with many counts. The V and J genes are TRBV9 and TRBJ1-4, with 8 nucleotides matching TRBD1. The junction had 0 bases not matched to a gene; V was cut back by 0 bases and J by 5 bases. Germline V gene data show CDR1 as SGDLS and CDR2 as YYNGEE. The CDR3 covers 14 residues. CDR3 protein: CASSVDRGNEKLFF. The CDR3 DNA is TGTGCCAGCAGCGTAGACAGGGGGAATGAAAAACTGTTTTTT. The whole variable domain, remainder taken from reference TRBV9 and TRBJ1-4, is DSGVTQTPKHLITATGQRVTLRCSPRSGDLSVYWYQQSLDQGLQFLIQYYNGEERAKGNILERFSAQQFPDLHSELNLSSLELGDSALYFCASSVDRGNEKLFFGSGTQLSVL.

This clone was observed at least ten times. V usage is TRBV6-2 or TRBV6-3 and J usage is TRBJ2-3; weak D call: TRBD2 (5 bases). The CDR3 contains 14 residues. Germline CDR1 is MNHEY and CDR2 is SVGEGT. The V end was cut by 2 bases, the J end by 0 bases, with 6 bases between. The CDR3 region is CASSYRGSTDTQYF. As DNA, the CDR3 is TGTGCCAGCAGTTACCGGGGTAGCACAGATACGCAGTATTTT.

To note about this clone: The junction and the germline gene differ at one end; a read error may be behind it. The rearrangement joins TRBV20-1 to TRBJ2-1; perhaps TRBD2 as D (5 bases). The CDR3 is 15 amino acids. Germline CDR1 reads DFQATT; CDR2 reads SNEGSKA (reference sequence). The CDR3 here is CRARDRPSSYNDLFF. The CDR3 bases are TGCAGGGCTAGAGATAGGCCTAGCTCCTACAATGATCTGTTCTTC.

About this clone itself: Germline is not matched at one junction end, which may reflect a read error. The V gene is TRBV10-3, the J gene TRBJ2-1; 12 bases align to TRBD2. The CDR3 runs to 17 residues. CDR1 and CDR2 (germline): ENHRY, SYGVKD. CDR3 nucleotides: TGTGCCATCAGCTACTCCTGGACTAGCGGGGTCTACAGTGAGCAGTTCTTC. This encodes CAISYSWTSGVYSEQFF.

This clone is large. The chain employs TRBV7-8 and TRBJ1-1; no reliable D call. Germline V gives CDR1 SGHVS, CDR2 FQNEAQ. Trimming removed 0 bases at V and 5 bases at J, with 7 bases between. The CDR3 spans 13 residues. CDR3 amino acids: CASSLAERTEAFF. The CDR3 DNA is TGTGCCAGCAGCTTAGCGGAGAGGACTGAAGCTTTCTTT.

The chain links TRBV30 to TRBJ2-1, with D hard to call. Germline V CDR1 and CDR2: GTSNPN, SVGIG (reference sequence). Deletions cut 0 bases from V and 8 bases from J, with 11 bases between. The CDR3 totals 13 residues. The CDR3 DNA reads as TGTGCCTGGAGTGTTGCCAGCGTCTATGAGCAGTTCTTC. This codes for CAWSVASVYEQFF.

The CDR3 sequence: CASSLVGGGTNTEAFF. Here the CDR3 DNA reads TGCGCCAGCAGCTTGGTGGGGGGCGGCACGAACACTGAAGCTTTCTTT. The V and J genes are TRBV5-1 and TRBJ1-1, with D perhaps TRBD1 (6 bases). V was clipped by 0 bases and J by 1 base, with 13 bases between them. Germline V gene sequence: CDR1 SGHRS, CDR2 YFSETQ. This CDR3 has 16 amino acids.

Many counts were recorded for this clone. V gene TRBV6-2 or TRBV6-3 combines with J gene TRBJ1-2; 7 positions match TRBD1. Germline assignment: CDR1 MNHEY and CDR2 SVGEGT. The CDR3 runs to 13 residues. The V segment lost 7 bases and the J segment 5 bases; nucleotides outside the gene matches: 7. The CDR3 bases are TGTGCCAGCACTTCCCGGGACAGATATGGCTACACCTTC. Amino acids: CASTSRDRYGYTF.

This clone came up many times. The V gene is TRBV12-3 or TRBV12-4, the J gene TRBJ1-1; D is unresolved. The length of the CDR3 is 13 residues. The V and J ends lost 3 bases and 1 base respectively, with 6 bases between them. CDR3 amino acids: CASSLRRNTEAFF. The CDR3 region has the DNA TGTGCCAGCAGTTTGAGGAGGAACACTGAAGCTTTCTTT.

In its sample, this clone was seen many times. The rearrangement uses TRBV7-3 and TRBJ2-1; 8 nucleotides match TRBD2. CDR1 is SGHTA and CDR2 is FQGTGA in the germline V gene. J lost 3 bases, V lost 4 bases, and 5 bases had no gene match. The CDR3 covers 15 residues. CDR3 residues: CASSSGLASYNEQFF. The DNA for the CDR3 is TGTGCCAGCAGCTCTGGACTAGCTAGCTACAATGAGCAGTTCTTC.

This clone was observed many times. One junction end disagrees with the germline gene, perhaps due to a read error. This chain links TRBV7-7 with TRBJ2-2; 7 bases line up with TRBD1. The germline CDR1 and CDR2 sequences are SSHAT and FNYEAQ (reference sequence). This CDR3 has 17 amino acids. This CDR3 reads CASSLVAWGQHTGELFF. The CDR3 nucleotides read TGTGCTAGCAGCTTGGTAGCTTGGGGACAGCACACCGGGGAGCTGTTTTTT. Combining the CDR3 with reference TRBV7-7 and TRBJ2-2 gives the whole variable domain GAGVSQSPRYKVTKRGQDVTLRCDPISSHATLYWYQQALGQGPEFLTYFNYEAQPDKSGLPSDRFSAERPEGSISTLTIQRTEQRDSAMYRCASSLVAWGQHTGELFFGEGSRLTVL.

A note on this clone: One junction end does not reproduce the germline sequence, and a read error may be involved. The chain couples TRBV9 to TRBJ2-1, with a weak D call TRBD2 (5 bases). The CDR3 has 12 residues. Germline loops: CDR1 SGDLS, CDR2 YYNGEE. The DNA for the CDR3 is TGTGCCAGCAGGGAGGCCTTCAATGTGCAGTTCTTC. This codes for CASREAFNVQFF.

This clone was counted many times. The chain recombines TRBV6-2 or TRBV6-3 with TRBJ2-2; 13 nucleotides agree with TRBD2. This CDR3 contains 15 residues. V trimming: 6 bases; J trimming: 5 bases; junction bases outside the gene matches: 3. The V gene's germline CDR1 is MNHEY and CDR2 SVGEGT. CDR3 amino acids: CASSPGLAGTGELFF. CDR3 in DNA: TGTGCCAGCAGCCCGGGACTAGCGGGAACCGGGGAGCTGTTTTTT.

This clone was seen repeatedly, ten times or more. The CDR3 protein is CASSSAGQGTDTQYF. CDR3 nucleotides: TGTGCCAGCAGTTCTGCGGGCCAGGGGACAGATACGCAGTATTTT. The chain combines TRBV6-2 or TRBV6-3 with TRBJ2-3, with D possibly TRBD1 on 6 matching bases. This CDR3 has 15 amino acids. Germline CDR1 reads MNHEY; CDR2 reads SVGEGT. V was cut by 4 bases and J by 3 bases, with 14 bases left in between.

Ten or more counts support this clone. The chain has TRBV27 and TRBJ1-1; 7 bases are shared with TRBD1. This CDR3 has 14 amino acids. V was pared by 4 bases and J by 8 bases, with 10 bases of the junction left unmatched. Germline V lookup: CDR1 MNHEY, CDR2 SMNVEV (reference sequence). The CDR3 DNA is TGTGCCAGCAGTTCTCTAAGGGGGCGCGGGGAAGCTTTCTTT. Translating it yields CASSSLRGRGEAFF.